This T cell receptor (beta chain) was profiled in a study of control samples from healthy donors and cancer patients. This clone was observed a few times. Sequencing used immunoSEQ multiplex PCR; TCRdb keeps in-frame clones, though not all of them. The table lists 100,000 to 150,000 clones, about 95% of them singletons, with less than 4% in the top ten. CDR3 size: 13 residues. Germline V gene data show CDR1 as SGHRS and CDR2 as YFSETQ. V was trimmed by 0 bases and J by 0 bases, leaving 3 bases between them. The sequencing input was blood. The chain combines TRBV5-1 with TRBJ1-1; no firm D call. The TCR was taken from a man aged 25 to 45 in good health. The DNA for the CDR3 is TGCGCCAGCAGCTTGGCCCTGAACACTGAAGCTTTCTTT. Translated: CASSLALNTEAFF.